Here is one T cell receptor (beta chain) with its context. At one of its ends the junction is not consistent with the germline gene, which may arise from a read error. At the DNA level, this CDR3 is encoded by other sequences in the same sample as well. The data stem from a study of shared clonotypes between healthy human individuals. The germline V gene encodes CDR1 MGHDK and CDR2 SYGVNS. The CDR3 spans 15 residues. TCRdb keeps only in-frame clones here, not all; method: immunoSEQ multiplex PCR. The repertoire holds roughly 1,800,000 clones, with about 95% as singletons. The naive CD8 subset, CD45RO-negative cells positively selected for CCR7, excluded terminally differentiated effector memory CD45RA+ cells.

J is TRBJ1-1 and V is TRBV25-1; possibly TRBD1 for D (5 bases). Sequencing was carried out using naive CD8+ T cells sorted from blood. This receptor was identified in a man aged 18 to 30 in good health. The CDR3 DNA reads TGTGCCAGTAGTGATCAGGGAGTAGGCTCCGCTGAAGCTTTCTTT. Amino acids: CASSDQGVGSAEAFF.